This TCR beta chain stems from a study of T cell responses to AZD1222 COVID-19 vaccine. The table came from immunoSEQ multiplex PCR; TCRdb's copy has only in-frame clones and leaves some out. This table holds about 150,000 clones, 90% found once. Trimming at V came to 0 bases and at J to 6 bases, leaving 13 bases not matched to a gene. CDR1 is MNHEY and CDR2 is SVGEGT in the germline V gene. This CDR3 has 19 amino acids. Regarding this clone: Its antigen is still unknown.

Study observations and caveats: Spike-specific TCR breadth and depth were elevated following two AZD1222 doses.

This TCR was recovered from an adult who received the AZD1222 COVID-19 vaccine. The chain recombines TRBV6-2 or TRBV6-3 with TRBJ2-2, with 10 bases lining up with TRBD2. The material sequenced was peripheral blood, taken 28 days after the second AZD1222 dose. DNA for the CDR3: TGTGCCAGCAGTTACTCGTCGGCTAGCGGGAGTCGGCGGGCCGGGGAGCTGTTTTTT. Translating it yields CASSYSSASGSRRAGELFF.